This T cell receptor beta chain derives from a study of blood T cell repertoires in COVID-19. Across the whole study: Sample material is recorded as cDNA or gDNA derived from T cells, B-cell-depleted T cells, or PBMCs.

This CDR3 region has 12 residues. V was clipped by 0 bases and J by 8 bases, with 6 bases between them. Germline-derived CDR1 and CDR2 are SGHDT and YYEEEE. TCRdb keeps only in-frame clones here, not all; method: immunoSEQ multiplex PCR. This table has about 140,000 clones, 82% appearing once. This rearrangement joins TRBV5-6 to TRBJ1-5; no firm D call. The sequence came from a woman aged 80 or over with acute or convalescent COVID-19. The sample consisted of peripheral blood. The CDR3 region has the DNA TGTGCCAGCAGCTTGGCCGCGGAGCCCCAGCATTTT. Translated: CASSLAAEPQHF.